What follows are 13 T cell receptor beta chains derived from one specimen sequenced in a study of T cell responses to AZD1222 COVID-19 vaccine (dated by TCRdb to the early 2020s). The library was produced with the immunoSEQ multiplex PCR assay. In TCRdb, the immuneACCESS table is reduced to in-frame sequences with V and J assigned. These tables do not hold every clone; where another copy was compared, an unresolved V gene accounts for under half, and the others remain unexplained. For this sample there are some 130,000 clones; around 90% appear just once. The top ten constitute 5.5% of the sample. Taken with the paper, the label for time point translates to: baseline before first vaccination. Sequenced here: peripheral blood, sampled on day 0 of AZD1222 vaccination. The receptors shown here come from an adult in good health.

The rearrangement joins TRBV19 to TRBJ1-5; 7 nucleotides line up with TRBD1. J lost 4 bases, V lost 6 bases, and 12 bases had no gene match. The CDR3 extends over 16 amino acids. Germline V gene sequence: CDR1 LNHDA, CDR2 SQIVND (reference sequence). As DNA, the CDR3 is TGTGCCAGTAGCCTAGGGCCAGGGGGGCCGAATCAGCCCCAGCATTTT. Translation: CASSLGPGGPNQPQHF.

J is TRBJ2-7 and V is TRBV27, with 7 bases matching TRBD2. The CDR3 is made up of 15 amino acids. J lost 4 bases, V lost 4 bases, and 10 bases had no gene match. Germline lookup yields CDR1 MNHEY and CDR2 SMNVEV (reference sequence). CDR3 nucleotide sequence: TGTGCCAGCAGTTCGCTGTCTATCGGGGGGTACGAGCAGTACTTC. This encodes CASSSLSIGGYEQYF.

This chain links TRBV10-3 with TRBJ1-1; the D gene is possibly TRBD1 (6 bases). The germline CDR1 and CDR2 sequences are ENHRY and SYGVKD. V gave up 6 bases and J gave up 3 bases, with 14 bases separating them. CDR3 length: 14 amino acids. The CDR3 spells CAIRSGAGHTEAFF. The CDR3 DNA reads TGTGCCATCAGATCAGGGGCCGGGCACACTGAAGCTTTCTTT.

This clone was detected many times. J is TRBJ2-7 and V is TRBV9; D may be TRBD1 or TRBD2 (5 bases each). There are 15 residues in the CDR3. V lost 0 bases to trimming and J lost 4 bases, with 14 bases between them. Per the germline V gene, CDR1 is SGDLS and CDR2 is YYNGEE. The CDR3 DNA follows: TGTGCCAGCAGCGTAGCCTCCGGGGCTATATACGAGCAGTACTTC. Amino acids: CASSVASGAIYEQYF.

The chain combines TRBV7-2 with TRBJ1-5; D might be TRBD1 (6 bases). The CDR3 runs 16 residues. V lost 5 bases to trimming and J lost 2 bases, with 16 bases between them. Germline values: CDR1 SGHTA, CDR2 FQGNSA. The CDR3, as DNA: TGTGCCAGCAGCCATCCGGACAGTATGGGCAATCAGCCCCAGCATTTT. Protein product: CASSHPDSMGNQPQHF.

This sequence joins TRBV7-9 and TRBJ1-1, with D perhaps matching TRBD1 (6 bases). V was cut by 5 bases and J by 0 bases, with 19 bases left in between. CDR1 is SEHNR and CDR2 is FQNEAQ in the germline V gene (reference sequence). This CDR3 is 17 amino acids long. The CDR3 DNA reads as TGTGCCAGCAGCCATCTCGGGGTGGGGGGCTTGAACACTGAAGCTTTCTTT. Translating gives CASSHLGVGGLNTEAFF.

This sequence joins TRBV19 and TRBJ2-1; D is possibly TRBD2 (7 bases). This CDR3 comprises 15 residues. Trimming removed 7 bases from V and 4 bases from J, with 17 bases in between. The germline V gene encodes CDR1 LNHDA and CDR2 SQIVND (reference sequence). CDR3 protein: CASTSGGGLYNEQFF. CDR3 bases: TGTGCCAGTACCTCGGGGGGCGGGTTATACAATGAGCAGTTCTTC.

This clone was observed once. The rearrangement uses TRBV30 and TRBJ2-2; D gene unclear. The CDR3 extends over 11 amino acids. The V and J ends lost 0 bases and 6 bases respectively, with 2 bases between them. CDR1 GTSNPN and CDR2 SVGIG come from the germline V gene (reference sequence). CDR3 amino acids: CAWSVSGELFF. In DNA form, the CDR3 reads TGTGCCTGGAGTGTATCCGGGGAGCTGTTTTTT.

This chain links TRBV5-1 with TRBJ2-7; no definite D call. The CDR3 covers 14 residues. The V gene lost 2 bases and the J gene lost 3 bases, with 12 bases spanning the gap. The germline CDR1 and CDR2 sequences are SGHRS and YFSETQ. In DNA, the CDR3 is TGCGCCAGCAGCTTAAACGCGGATGGCTACGAGCAGTACTTC. Its translation: CASSLNADGYEQYF. The complete variable domain, with remaining parts taken from reference TRBV5-1 and TRBJ2-7, reads KAGVTQTPRYLIKTRGQQVTLSCSPISGHRSVSWYQQTPGQGLQFLFEYFSETQRNKGNFPGRFSGRQFSNSRSEMNVSTLELGDSALYLCASSLNADGYEQYFGPGTRLTVT.

The rearrangement links TRBV7-2 to TRBJ2-5, with TRBD2 matching over 8 bases. Germline-derived CDR1 and CDR2 are SGHTA and FQGNSA. The CDR3 spans 15 residues. J was trimmed by 5 bases and V by 5 bases; bases with no gene match: 10. Here the CDR3 DNA reads TGTGCCAGCAGCCTCAGACCCTCGGGGGGGGAGACCCAGTACTTC. Translating it yields CASSLRPSGGETQYF.

The chain uses TRBV5-6 and TRBJ1-1; D is ambiguous. This CDR3 has 11 residues. Germline V CDR1 and CDR2: SGHDT, YYEEEE. V lost 2 bases, J lost 5 bases, and 4 bases lay in between. CDR3 bases: TGTGCCAGCAGCTTAGGGACTGAAGCTTTCTTT. It translates to CASSLGTEAFF.

The table lists this clone with many counts. This rearrangement joins TRBV28 to TRBJ1-1; 7 bases are shared with TRBD1. The CDR3 consists of 13 residues. Germline V gives CDR1 MDHEN, CDR2 SYDVKM. Trimming at V came to 8 bases and at J to 2 bases, leaving 5 bases not matched to a gene. CDR3 DNA: TGTGCCAGCCTGAACAGGGGAAACACTGAAGCTTTCTTT. Translating gives CASLNRGNTEAFF.

This chain uses TRBV23-1 with TRBJ1-5; D unresolved. TRBV23-1 is known as an ORF, though its function is uncertain. This CDR3 has 13 residues. V gave up 11 bases and J gave up 5 bases, with 16 bases separating them. The CDR3 loop is CAGRSEPYQPQHF. CDR3 bases: TGCGCCGGACGATCTGAACCCTATCAGCCCCAGCATTTT.